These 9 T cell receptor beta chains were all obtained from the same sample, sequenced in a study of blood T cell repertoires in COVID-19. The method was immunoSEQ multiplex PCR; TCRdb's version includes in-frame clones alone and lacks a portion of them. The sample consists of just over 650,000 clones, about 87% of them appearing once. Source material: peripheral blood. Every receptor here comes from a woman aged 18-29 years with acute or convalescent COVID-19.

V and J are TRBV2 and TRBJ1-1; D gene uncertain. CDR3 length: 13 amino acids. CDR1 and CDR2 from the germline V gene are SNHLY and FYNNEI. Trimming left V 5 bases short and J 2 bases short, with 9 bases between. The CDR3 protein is CASSRGSNTEAFF. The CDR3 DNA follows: TGTGCCAGCAGTCGAGGATCTAACACTGAAGCTTTCTTT.

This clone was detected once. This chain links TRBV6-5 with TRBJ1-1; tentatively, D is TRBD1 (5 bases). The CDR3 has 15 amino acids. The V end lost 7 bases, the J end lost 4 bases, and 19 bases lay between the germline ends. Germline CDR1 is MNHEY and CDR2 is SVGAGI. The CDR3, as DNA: TGTGCCAGCACCTTAACCCCTCGGGGGGTCACTGAAGCTTTCTTT. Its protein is CASTLTPRGVTEAFF.

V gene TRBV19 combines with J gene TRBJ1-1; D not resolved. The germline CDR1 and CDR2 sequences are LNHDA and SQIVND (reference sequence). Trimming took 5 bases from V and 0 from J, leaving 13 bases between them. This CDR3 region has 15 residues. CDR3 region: CASSASPGLNTEAFF. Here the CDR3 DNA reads TGTGCCAGTAGTGCAAGTCCCGGGTTGAACACTGAAGCTTTCTTT.

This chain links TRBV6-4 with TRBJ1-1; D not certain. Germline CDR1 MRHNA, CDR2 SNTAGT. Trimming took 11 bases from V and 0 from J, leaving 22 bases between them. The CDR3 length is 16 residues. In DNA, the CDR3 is TGTGCCGATGGGCTGCCCAAGGCAGACATGAACACTGAAGCTTTCTTT. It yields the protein CADGLPKADMNTEAFF.

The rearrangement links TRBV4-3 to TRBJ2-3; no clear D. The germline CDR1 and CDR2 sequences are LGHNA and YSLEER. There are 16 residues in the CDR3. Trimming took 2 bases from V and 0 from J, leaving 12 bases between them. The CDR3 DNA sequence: TGCGCCAGCAGCCAACAGACACTTCCTAGCACAGATACGCAGTATTTT. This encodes CASSQQTLPSTDTQYF.

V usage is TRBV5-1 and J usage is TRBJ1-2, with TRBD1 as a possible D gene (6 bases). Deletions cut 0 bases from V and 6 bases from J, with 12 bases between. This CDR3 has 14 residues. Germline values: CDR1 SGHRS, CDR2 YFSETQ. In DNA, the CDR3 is TGCGCCAGCAGCTTGGCTCGGGCAGGGGATGGCTACACCTTC. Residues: CASSLARAGDGYTF.

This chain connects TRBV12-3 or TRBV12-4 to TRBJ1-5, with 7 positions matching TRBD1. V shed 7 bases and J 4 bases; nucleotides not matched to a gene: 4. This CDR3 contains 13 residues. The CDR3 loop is CASNGQDNQPQHF. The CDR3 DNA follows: TGTGCCAGCAATGGACAGGATAATCAGCCCCAGCATTTT.

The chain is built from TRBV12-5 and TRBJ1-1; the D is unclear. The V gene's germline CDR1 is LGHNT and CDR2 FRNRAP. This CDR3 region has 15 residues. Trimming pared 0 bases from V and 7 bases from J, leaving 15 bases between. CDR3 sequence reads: CASGLVLERRIEAFF. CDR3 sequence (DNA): TGTGCTAGTGGTTTGGTACTAGAGAGGCGGATTGAAGCTTTCTTT. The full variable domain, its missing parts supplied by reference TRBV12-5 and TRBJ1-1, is DARVTQTPRHKVTEMGQEVTMRCQPILGHNTVFWYRQTMMQGLELLAYFRNRAPLDDSGMPKDRFSAEMPDATLATLKIQPSEPRDSAVYFCASGLVLERRIEAFFGQGTRLTVV.

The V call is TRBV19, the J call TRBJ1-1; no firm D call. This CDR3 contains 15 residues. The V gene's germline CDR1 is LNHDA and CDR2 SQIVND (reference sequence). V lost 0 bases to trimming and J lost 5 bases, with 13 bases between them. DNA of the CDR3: TGTGCCAGTAGTATAGATGCGTCGAGGGAGACTGAAGCTTTCTTT. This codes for CASSIDASRETEAFF.